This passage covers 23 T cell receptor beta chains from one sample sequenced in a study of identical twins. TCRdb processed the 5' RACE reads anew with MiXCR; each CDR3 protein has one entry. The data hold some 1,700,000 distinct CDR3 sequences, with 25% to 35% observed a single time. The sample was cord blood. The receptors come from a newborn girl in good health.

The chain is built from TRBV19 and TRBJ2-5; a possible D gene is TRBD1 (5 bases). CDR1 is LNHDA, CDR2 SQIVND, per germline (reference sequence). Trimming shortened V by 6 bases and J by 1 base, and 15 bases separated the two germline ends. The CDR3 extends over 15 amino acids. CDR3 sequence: CASSKPTGLQETQYF. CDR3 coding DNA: TGTGCCAGTAGCAAACCTACAGGCCTCCAAGAGACCCAGTACTTC. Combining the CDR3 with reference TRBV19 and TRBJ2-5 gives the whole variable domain DGGITQSPKYLFRKEGQNVTLSCEQNLNHDAMYWYRQDPGQGLRLIYYSQIVNDFQKGDIAEGYSVSREKKESFPLTVTSAQKNPTAFYLCASSKPTGLQETQYFGPGTRLLVL.

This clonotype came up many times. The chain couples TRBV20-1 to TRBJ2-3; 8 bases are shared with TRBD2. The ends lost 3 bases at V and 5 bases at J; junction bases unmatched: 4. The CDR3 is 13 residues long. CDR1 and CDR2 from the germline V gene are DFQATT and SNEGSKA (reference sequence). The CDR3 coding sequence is TGCAGTGCTAGCGGGGGGGCCGGAGATACGCAGTATTTT. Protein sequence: CSASGGAGDTQYF.

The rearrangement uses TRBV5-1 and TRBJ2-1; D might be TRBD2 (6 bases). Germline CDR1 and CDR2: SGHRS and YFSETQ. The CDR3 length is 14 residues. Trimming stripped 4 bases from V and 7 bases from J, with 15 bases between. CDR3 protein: CASSRLGPGNEQFF. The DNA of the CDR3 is TGCGCCAGCAGCAGACTAGGCCCCGGAAATGAGCAGTTCTTC. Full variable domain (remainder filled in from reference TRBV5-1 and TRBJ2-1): KAGVTQTPRYLIKTRGQQVTLSCSPISGHRSVSWYQQTPGQGLQFLFEYFSETQRNKGNFPGRFSGRQFSNSRSEMNVSTLELGDSALYLCASSRLGPGNEQFFGPGTRLTVL.

The CDR3 sequence: CASSQTGERYSNQPQHF. As DNA, the CDR3 is TGTGCCAGTAGTCAGACAGGGGAACGCTATAGCAATCAGCCCCAGCATTTT. The chain links TRBV19 to TRBJ1-5; the match to TRBD1 covers 8 bases. This CDR3 has 17 amino acids. Germline assignment: CDR1 LNHDA and CDR2 SQIVND (reference sequence). J gave up 0 bases and V 5 bases, and 9 bases lay outside the gene matches.

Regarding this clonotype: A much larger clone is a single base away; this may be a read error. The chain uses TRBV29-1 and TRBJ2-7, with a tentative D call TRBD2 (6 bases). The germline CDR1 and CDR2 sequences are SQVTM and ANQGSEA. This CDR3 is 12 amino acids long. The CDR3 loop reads CGVRADYYEQYF. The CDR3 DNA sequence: TGCGGCGTTCGTGCGGACTACTACGAGCAGTACTTC.

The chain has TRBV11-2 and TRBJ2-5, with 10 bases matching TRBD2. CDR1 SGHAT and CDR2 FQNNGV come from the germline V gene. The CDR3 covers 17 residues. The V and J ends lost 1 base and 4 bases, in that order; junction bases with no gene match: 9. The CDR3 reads CASSLALLAGWGETQYF. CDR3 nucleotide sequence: TGTGCCAGCAGCTTAGCTCTACTAGCGGGGTGGGGAGAGACCCAGTACTTC. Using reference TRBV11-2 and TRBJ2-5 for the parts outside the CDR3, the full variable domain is EAGVAQSPRYKIIEKRQSVAFWCNPISGHATLYWYQQILGQGPKLLIQFQNNGVVDDSQLPKDRFSAERLKGVDSTLKIQPAKLEDSAVYLCASSLALLAGWGETQYFGPGTRLLVL.

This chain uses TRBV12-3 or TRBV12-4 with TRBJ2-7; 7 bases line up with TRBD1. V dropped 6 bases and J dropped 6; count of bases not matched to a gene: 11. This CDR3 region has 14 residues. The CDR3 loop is CASSRQGGKLEQYF. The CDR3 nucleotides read TGTGCCAGCAGCCGACAGGGTGGGAAACTCGAGCAGTACTTC.

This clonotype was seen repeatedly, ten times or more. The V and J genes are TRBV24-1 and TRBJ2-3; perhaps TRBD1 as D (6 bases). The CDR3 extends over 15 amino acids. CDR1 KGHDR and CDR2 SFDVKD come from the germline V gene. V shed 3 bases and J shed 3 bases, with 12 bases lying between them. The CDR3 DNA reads TGTGCCACCAGTGATGCGAGGCAGGGGACAGATACGCAGTATTTT. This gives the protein CATSDARQGTDTQYF.

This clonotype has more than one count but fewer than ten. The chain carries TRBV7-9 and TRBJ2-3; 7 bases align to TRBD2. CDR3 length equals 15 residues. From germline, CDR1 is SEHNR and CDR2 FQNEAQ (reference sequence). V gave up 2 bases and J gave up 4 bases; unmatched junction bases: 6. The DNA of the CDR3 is TGTGCCAGCAGCTTACCGGGACTAACCCCAGATACGCAGTATTTT. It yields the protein CASSLPGLTPDTQYF.

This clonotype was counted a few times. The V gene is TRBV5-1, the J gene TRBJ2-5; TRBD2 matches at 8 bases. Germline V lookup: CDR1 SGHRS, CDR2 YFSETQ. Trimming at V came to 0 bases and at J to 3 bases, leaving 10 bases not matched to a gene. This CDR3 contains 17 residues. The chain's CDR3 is CASSLVTKREMEETQYF. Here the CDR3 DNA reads TGCGCCAGCAGCTTGGTCACCAAGCGGGAGATGGAAGAGACCCAGTACTTC. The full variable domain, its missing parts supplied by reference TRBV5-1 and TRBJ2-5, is KAGVTQTPRYLIKTRGQQVTLSCSPISGHRSVSWYQQTPGQGLQFLFEYFSETQRNKGNFPGRFSGRQFSNSRSEMNVSTLELGDSALYLCASSLVTKREMEETQYFGPGTRLLVL.

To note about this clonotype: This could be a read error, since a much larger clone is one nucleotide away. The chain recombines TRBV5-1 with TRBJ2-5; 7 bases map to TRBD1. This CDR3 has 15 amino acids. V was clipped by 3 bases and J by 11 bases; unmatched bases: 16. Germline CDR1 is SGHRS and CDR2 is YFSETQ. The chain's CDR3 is CASSSGQLPNNEQYF. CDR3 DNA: TGCGCCAGCAGCTCGGGACAGCTACCAAACAATGAGCAGTACTTC.

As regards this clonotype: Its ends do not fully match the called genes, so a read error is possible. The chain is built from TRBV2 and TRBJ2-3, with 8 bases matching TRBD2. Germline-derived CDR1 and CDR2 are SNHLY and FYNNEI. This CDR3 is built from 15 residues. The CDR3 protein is CASSLGLAGTDAQYF. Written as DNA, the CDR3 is TGTGCCAGCAGCCTCGGACTAGCAGGCACAGATGCGCAGTATTTT.

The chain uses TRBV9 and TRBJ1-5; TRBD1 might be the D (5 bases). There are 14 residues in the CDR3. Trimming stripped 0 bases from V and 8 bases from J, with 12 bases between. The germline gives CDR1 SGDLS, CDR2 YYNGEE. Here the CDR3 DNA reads TGTGCCAGCAGCGTAGGGTTGGGGGACGAGCCCCAGCATTTT. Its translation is CASSVGLGDEPQHF.

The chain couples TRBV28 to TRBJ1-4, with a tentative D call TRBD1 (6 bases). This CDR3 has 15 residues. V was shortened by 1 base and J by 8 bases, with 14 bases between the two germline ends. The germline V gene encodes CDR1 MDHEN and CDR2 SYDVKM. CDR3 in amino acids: CASSLSGVVGEKLFF. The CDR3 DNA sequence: TGTGCCAGCAGTTTATCAGGGGTCGTGGGGGAAAAACTGTTTTTT.

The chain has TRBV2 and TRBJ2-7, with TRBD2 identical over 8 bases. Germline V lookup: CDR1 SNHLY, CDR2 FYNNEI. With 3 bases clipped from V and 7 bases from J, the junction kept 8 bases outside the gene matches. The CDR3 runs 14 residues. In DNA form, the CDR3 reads TGTGCCAGCAGTGAGTCTAGCGGGTTCAATGAGCAGTACTTC. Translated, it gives CASSESSGFNEQYF.

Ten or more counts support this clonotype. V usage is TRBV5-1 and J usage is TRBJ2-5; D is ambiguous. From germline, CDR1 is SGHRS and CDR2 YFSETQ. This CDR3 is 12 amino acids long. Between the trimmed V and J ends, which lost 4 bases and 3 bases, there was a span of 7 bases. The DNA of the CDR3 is TGCGCCAGCAGCCTAAGGAAAGAGACCCAGTACTTC. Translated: CASSLRKETQYF. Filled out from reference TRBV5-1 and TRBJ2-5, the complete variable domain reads KAGVTQTPRYLIKTRGQQVTLSCSPISGHRSVSWYQQTPGQGLQFLFEYFSETQRNKGNFPGRFSGRQFSNSRSEMNVSTLELGDSALYLCASSLRKETQYFGPGTRLLVL.

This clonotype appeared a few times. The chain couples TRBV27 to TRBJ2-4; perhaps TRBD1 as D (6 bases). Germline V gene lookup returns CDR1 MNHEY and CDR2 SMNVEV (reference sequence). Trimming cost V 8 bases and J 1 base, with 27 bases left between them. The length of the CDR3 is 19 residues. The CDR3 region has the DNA TGTGCCAGCTCTTACGGCCCCCAGGGGTCCCAGAGGGCCAAAAACATTCAGTACTTC. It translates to CASSYGPQGSQRAKNIQYF.

The CDR3: CASRKGETQYF. For the CDR3, the DNA is TGCGCCAGCAGGAAGGGGGAGACCCAGTACTTC. J is TRBJ2-5 and V is TRBV5-1; possibly TRBD1 for D (5 bases). Germline V gene lookup returns CDR1 SGHRS and CDR2 YFSETQ. Trimming pared 5 bases from V and 5 bases from J, leaving 7 bases between. The CDR3 totals 11 residues. Combining the CDR3 with reference TRBV5-1 and TRBJ2-5 gives the whole variable domain KAGVTQTPRYLIKTRGQQVTLSCSPISGHRSVSWYQQTPGQGLQFLFEYFSETQRNKGNFPGRFSGRQFSNSRSEMNVSTLELGDSALYLCASRKGETQYFGPGTRLLVL.

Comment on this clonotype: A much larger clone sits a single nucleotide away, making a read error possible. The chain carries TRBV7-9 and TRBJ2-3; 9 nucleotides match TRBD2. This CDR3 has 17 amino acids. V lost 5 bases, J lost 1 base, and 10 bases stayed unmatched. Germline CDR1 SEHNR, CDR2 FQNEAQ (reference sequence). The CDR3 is CASSTRRLAAGTDTQYF. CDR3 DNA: TGTGCCAGCAGCACCCGTCGACTAGCGGCTGGCACAGATACGCAGTATTTT.

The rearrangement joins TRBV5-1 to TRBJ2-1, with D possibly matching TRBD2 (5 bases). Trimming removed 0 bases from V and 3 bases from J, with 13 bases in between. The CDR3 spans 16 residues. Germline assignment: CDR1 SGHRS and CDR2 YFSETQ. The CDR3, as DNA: TGCGCCAGCAGCTTGGGAGGGCGGAGTCACTACAATGAGCAGTTCTTC. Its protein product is CASSLGGRSHYNEQFF.

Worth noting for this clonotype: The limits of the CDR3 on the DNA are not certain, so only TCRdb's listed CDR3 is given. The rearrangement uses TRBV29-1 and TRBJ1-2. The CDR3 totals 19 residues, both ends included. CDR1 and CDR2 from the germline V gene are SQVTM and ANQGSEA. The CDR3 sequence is CSVTRKGGSTDTQYFGYTF.

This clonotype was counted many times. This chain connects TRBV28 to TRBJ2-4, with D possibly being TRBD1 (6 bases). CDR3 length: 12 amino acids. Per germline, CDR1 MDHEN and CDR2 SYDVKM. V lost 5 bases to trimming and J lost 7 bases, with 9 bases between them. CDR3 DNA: TGTGCCAGCAGTACAACAGGGAACATTCAGTACTTC. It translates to CASSTTGNIQYF.

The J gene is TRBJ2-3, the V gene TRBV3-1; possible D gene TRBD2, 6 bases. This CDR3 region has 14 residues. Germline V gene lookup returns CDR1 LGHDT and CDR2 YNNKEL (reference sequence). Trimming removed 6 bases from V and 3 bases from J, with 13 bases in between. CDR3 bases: TGTGCCAGCAGACGGGGGACCCTGACAGATACGCAGTATTTT. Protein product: CASRRGTLTDTQYF.